The 21 T cell receptor beta chains listed next were all sequenced from one sample in a study of shared clonotypes between healthy human individuals. Method: immunoSEQ multiplex PCR; TCRdb's copy keeps in-frame clones and lacks some. The table records 2 million to 3 million clones, 80% to 95% of them present only once. Sequencing was done on a sample of naive CD4+ T cells from PBMCs. Noted subset: CD45RA+ positively selected. The source of these receptors is a man between 18 and 35 years old in good health. Some clones in this sample may be carry-over from other donors' samples.

This sequence joins TRBV15 and TRBJ2-7; D gene uncertain. V gave up 0 bases and J gave up 5 bases, with 11 bases separating them. The germline CDR1 and CDR2 sequences are LNHNV and YYDKDF (reference sequence). This CDR3 spans 14 amino acids. CDR3 sequence reads: CATSRDYEVHEQYF. CDR3 DNA sequence: TGTGCCACCAGCAGAGACTATGAGGTCCACGAGCAGTACTTC.

The chain is built from TRBV7-9 and TRBJ2-7, with 7 bases identical to TRBD2. J gave up 0 bases and V 5 bases, and 7 bases lay outside the gene matches. The CDR3 extends over 15 amino acids. Germline assignment: CDR1 SEHNR and CDR2 FQNEAQ (reference sequence). CDR3 region: CASSISGHSSYEQYF. DNA for the CDR3: TGTGCCAGCAGCATTAGCGGGCACAGCTCCTACGAGCAGTACTTC.

CDR3 DNA sequence: TGTGCCAGTAGTATCACACCGGGACAGGGTGGTCAGCCCCAGCATTTT. Protein product: CASSITPGQGGQPQHF. V gene TRBV19 combines with J gene TRBJ1-5; 9 positions agree with TRBD1. With V trimmed by 3 bases and J by 6 bases, 9 bases remained unmatched. CDR3 size: 16 residues. Germline CDR1 LNHDA, CDR2 SQIVND (reference sequence).

The chain combines TRBV4-1 with TRBJ1-2; TRBD1 matches 7 bases. Germline V CDR1 and CDR2: MGHRA, YSYEKL. This CDR3 comprises 15 residues. V was clipped by 4 bases and J by 4 bases; unmatched bases: 9. The CDR3 DNA reads TGCGCCAGCAGCCTTGGACAGGTGAATATCTATGGCTACACCTTC. Protein product: CASSLGQVNIYGYTF.

The chain has TRBV10-3 and TRBJ1-6; D remains ambiguous. Germline CDR1 reads ENHRY; CDR2 reads SYGVKD. V was shortened by 10 bases and J by 0 bases, with 7 bases between the two germline ends. This CDR3 has 13 residues. CDR3: CASLSSYNSPLHF. The CDR3 DNA reads as TGTGCCAGCCTAAGCTCCTATAATTCACCCCTCCACTTT.

This chain uses TRBV30 with TRBJ2-2, with a tentative D call TRBD1 (6 bases). Deletions cut 0 bases from V and 4 bases from J, with 12 bases between. Germline-derived CDR1 and CDR2 are GTSNPN and SVGIG (reference sequence). This CDR3 is built from 15 residues. DNA for the CDR3: TGTGCCTGGAGTGTATCAGGGGTCGGCACCGGGGAGCTGTTTTTT. Translating gives CAWSVSGVGTGELFF.

The chain combines TRBV4-2 with TRBJ1-1, with D perhaps matching TRBD1 (5 bases). The CDR3 has 14 residues. V lost 5 bases, J lost 3 bases, and 13 bases lay in between. Germline values: CDR1 LGHNA, CDR2 YNFKEQ. The CDR3 nucleotides read TGTGCCAGCAGCTTGATGGTACAGGACACTGAAGCTTTCTTT. This translates into CASSLMVQDTEAFF.

This clone was seen only once. The same CDR3 also results from other DNA sequences found in this sample. The chain is built from TRBV9 and TRBJ2-7; 10 positions match TRBD2. Looked up from germline, CDR1 is SGDLS and CDR2 is YYNGEE. The CDR3 is made up of 15 amino acids. V gave up 4 bases and J gave up 2 bases; unmatched junction bases: 6. The CDR3, as DNA: TGTGCCAGCAGCCCCCGGACTAGCGGAGCCTACGAGCAGTACTTC. The encoded protein is CASSPRTSGAYEQYF.

This clone was counted a single time. The V and J genes are TRBV7-2 and TRBJ2-5; 10 bases are shared with TRBD1. The CDR3 length is 15 residues. V lost 5 bases and J lost 1; bases outside the gene matches: 4. Germline V gene lookup returns CDR1 SGHTA and CDR2 FQGNSA. The CDR3 DNA sequence: TGTGCCAGCAGCCCACGGACAGGGGGCCAAGAGACCCAGTACTTC. As protein: CASSPRTGGQETQYF. Supplemented by reference TRBV7-2 and TRBJ2-5, the full variable domain reads GAGVSQSPSNKVTEKGKDVELRCDPISGHTALYWYRQSLGQGLEFLIYFQGNSAPDKSGLPSDRFSAERTGGSVSTLTIQRTQQEDSAVYLCASSPRTGGQETQYFGPGTRLLVL.

A word on this clone: The same CDR3 also results from other DNA sequences found in this sample. This chain connects TRBV28 to TRBJ2-7, with 8 nucleotides matching TRBD1. The CDR3 is made up of 14 amino acids. V lost 5 bases and J lost 2; bases outside the gene matches: 5. Looked up from germline, CDR1 is MDHEN and CDR2 is SYDVKM. In DNA form, the CDR3 reads TGTGCCAGCAGTATAGGACAGGGCCCCTACGAGCAGTACTTC. This gives the protein CASSIGQGPYEQYF. The full variable domain, completed using reference TRBV28 and TRBJ2-7, is DVKVTQSSRYLVKRTGEKVFLECVQDMDHENMFWYRQDPGLGLRLIYFSYDVKMKEKGDIPEGYSVSREKKERFSLILESASTNQTSMYLCASSIGQGPYEQYFGPGTRLTVT.

This rearrangement joins TRBV4-3 to TRBJ2-2; 9 nucleotides match TRBD2. The V segment lost 4 bases and the J segment 2 bases; nucleotides outside the gene matches: 5. Germline V gives CDR1 LGHNA, CDR2 YSLEER. The CDR3 has 16 amino acids. The CDR3 reads CASSRRLAENTGELFF. The CDR3 DNA follows: TGCGCCAGCAGCCGGCGACTAGCGGAAAACACCGGGGAGCTGTTTTTT.

This chain joins TRBV2 and TRBJ2-7, with 9 bases matching TRBD2. Germline values: CDR1 SNHLY, CDR2 FYNNEI. CDR3 length: 14 residues. Trimming removed 4 bases from V and 6 bases from J; junction bases left unmatched: 7. CDR3 region: CASSGVAGGSEQYF. The DNA for the CDR3 is TGTGCCAGCAGTGGGGTTGCGGGAGGGAGCGAGCAGTACTTC.

V and J are TRBV5-1 and TRBJ1-4, with 9 bases identical to TRBD1. V was pared by 3 bases and J by 6 bases, with 9 bases of the junction left unmatched. The CDR3 contains 16 residues. Germline CDR1 and CDR2: SGHRS and YFSETQ. The DNA of the CDR3 is TGCGCCAGCAGCTCGAATCCGGGACAGGGTTATGAAAAACTGTTTTTT. Encoded protein: CASSSNPGQGYEKLFF. Based on the CDR3 plus reference TRBV5-1 and TRBJ1-4, the full variable domain is KAGVTQTPRYLIKTRGQQVTLSCSPISGHRSVSWYQQTPGQGLQFLFEYFSETQRNKGNFPGRFSGRQFSNSRSEMNVSTLELGDSALYLCASSSNPGQGYEKLFFGSGTQLSVL.

The chain has TRBV7-6 and TRBJ2-3, with D unresolved. Germline lookup yields CDR1 SGHVS and CDR2 FNYEAQ. Trimming pared 2 bases from V and 1 base from J, leaving 13 bases between. This CDR3 is built from 16 residues. The CDR3 here is CASSLFSIEGTDTQYF. The CDR3 DNA is TGTGCCAGCAGCTTATTTTCGATAGAGGGCACAGATACGCAGTATTTT.

The CDR3 coding sequence is TGCGCCAGCAGCTTGGACATGGGCTACTACGAGCAGTACTTC. Its protein product is CASSLDMGYYEQYF. The chain has TRBV5-1 and TRBJ2-7, with unresolved D. This CDR3 has 14 residues. Trimming took 0 bases from V and 3 from J, leaving 10 bases between them. Germline CDR1 SGHRS, CDR2 YFSETQ. The full variable domain, rest sourced from reference TRBV5-1 and TRBJ2-7, is KAGVTQTPRYLIKTRGQQVTLSCSPISGHRSVSWYQQTPGQGLQFLFEYFSETQRNKGNFPGRFSGRQFSNSRSEMNVSTLELGDSALYLCASSLDMGYYEQYFGPGTRLTVT.

The chain carries TRBV29-1 and TRBJ2-6, with D perhaps TRBD1 or TRBD2 (6 bases each). Germline CDR1 and CDR2: SQVTM and ANQGSEA. The CDR3 has 15 residues. Trimming took off 4 bases at V and 3 bases at J, with 13 bases between the two ends. In nucleotides, the CDR3 is TGCAGCGTTGTCCCCGGGGGCTATGGGGCCAACGTCCTGACTTTC. This sequence encodes CSVVPGGYGANVLTF.

V usage is TRBV28 and J usage is TRBJ2-1; 9 bases map to TRBD1. The CDR3 contains 18 residues. With V trimmed by 7 bases and J by 7 bases, 20 bases remained unmatched. CDR1 and CDR2 from the germline V gene are MDHEN and SYDVKM. The chain's CDR3 is CASTIPGQGILTGNEQFF. CDR3 nucleotides: TGTGCCAGCACCATACCGGGACAGGGAATCCTTACGGGAAATGAGCAGTTCTTC.

The rearrangement joins TRBV7-2 to TRBJ1-2; D gene unclear. The CDR3 is 14 amino acids. The ends were cut back, 1 base at V and 4 bases at J, with 10 bases in the middle. Germline V lookup: CDR1 SGHTA, CDR2 FQGNSA. The CDR3 DNA sequence: TGTGCCAGCAGCTTAGGTACCCTAATCTATGGCTACACCTTC. It encodes CASSLGTLIYGYTF. The whole variable domain, remainder taken from reference TRBV7-2 and TRBJ1-2, is GAGVSQSPSNKVTEKGKDVELRCDPISGHTALYWYRQSLGQGLEFLIYFQGNSAPDKSGLPSDRFSAERTGGSVSTLTIQRTQQEDSAVYLCASSLGTLIYGYTFGSGTRLTVV.

About this clone itself: The sample has other DNA sequences that encode this CDR3 too. V gene TRBV11-3 combines with J gene TRBJ2-7, with 8 bases matching TRBD1. V lost 5 bases, J lost 2 bases, and 8 bases stayed unmatched. The CDR3 is 15 residues long. Germline lookup yields CDR1 SGHNT and CDR2 YENEEA. In nucleotides, the CDR3 is TGTGCCAGCAGCCCCGGGACAGGAGCCCCCTACGAGCAGTACTTC. Translated, it gives CASSPGTGAPYEQYF.

As for this clone: Other DNA sequences in the sample encode the same CDR3. The CDR3, as DNA: TGCGCCAGCAGCGCACAGGGTACCCAAGAGACCCAGTACTTC. As protein: CASSAQGTQETQYF. The J gene is TRBJ2-5, the V gene TRBV5-1, with D possibly being TRBD1 (6 bases). The length of the CDR3 is 14 residues. Germline loops: CDR1 SGHRS, CDR2 YFSETQ. V was cut by 4 bases and J by 1 base, with 11 bases left in between.

This clone occurred a few times. The rearrangement links TRBV10-3 to TRBJ1-2; no firm D call. The CDR3 is 13 residues long. Trimming took off 7 bases at V and 4 bases at J, with 13 bases between the two ends. Germline CDR1 is ENHRY and CDR2 is SYGVKD. The DNA for the CDR3 is TGTGCCATCACGGGTGCAGATCGCTATGGCTACACCTTC. As protein: CAITGADRYGYTF.